This T cell receptor (beta chain) derives from a study of T cells after yellow fever vaccination. Study-wide findings and caveats: Shared CD4/CD8 clonotypes were a small share, likely from convergent recombination. Contaminating bulk clonotypes could be abundant in FACS-sorted repertoires. Most primary-vaccination clones reappeared after the booster (96% CD4, around 88% CD8).

On this clonotype itself: Its antigen remains unknown.

Trimming pared 5 bases from V and 2 bases from J, leaving 16 bases between. The CDR3 is 15 residues long. The germline gives CDR1 MNHEY, CDR2 SVGEGT. As TCR cDNA was made by 5'RACE template switching, a universal primer site and UMIs were added. TCRdb ran MiXCR on the 5' RACE reads and lists one entry per CDR3 protein. The data contain fewer than 450,000 distinct CDR3 sequences, about 4% of them singletons. The V and J genes are TRBV6-2 or TRBV6-3 and TRBJ2-7, with a possible D match to TRBD2 (5 bases). This TCR derives from a man younger than 35 who received the YFV17D yellow fever vaccine. This specimen was PBMCs, taken 5 days after the yellow fever booster vaccination. CDR3 loop: CASSRGPGPTYEQYV. CDR3 sequence (DNA): TGTGCCAGCAGTCGCGGGCCCGGGCCTACCTACGAGCAGTACGTC.